The 21 T cell receptor beta chains reported below all come from one sample, sequenced in a study of cytomegalovirus exposure and HLA in healthy donors. PCR involved 60 Vbeta and 13 Jbeta primers. Clones were read by immunoSEQ multiplex PCR, and TCRdb kept only the in-frame ones, dropping some. There are about 150,000 clones in the sample; over 70% occur only once, and over 1.5% lies in the top ten. Material for sequencing was PBMCs. These receptor sequences come from a woman between 18 and 30 years old in good health and CMV-seronegative.

This chain joins TRBV27 and TRBJ1-2; 7 positions agree with TRBD1. CDR1 is MNHEY and CDR2 is SMNVEV in the germline V gene (reference sequence). The ends lost 5 bases at V and 2 bases at J; junction bases unmatched: 11. The CDR3 spans 16 residues. The CDR3 sequence is CASSLRTGQTNYGYTF. CDR3 nucleotide sequence: TGTGCCAGCAGTCTAAGAACGGGACAGACAAACTATGGCTACACCTTC.

This rearrangement joins TRBV5-1 to TRBJ1-2, with 9 bases lining up with TRBD1. The V and J ends lost 4 bases and 8 bases, in that order; junction bases with no gene match: 9. CDR1 SGHRS and CDR2 YFSETQ come from the germline V gene. This CDR3 comprises 14 residues. CDR3 sequence (DNA): TGCGCCAGCAGCCCTACAGGGGGCTCGGACGGCTACACCTTC. Amino acid sequence: CASSPTGGSDGYTF.

This clone was counted only a few times. V and J are TRBV7-9 and TRBJ1-2; D might be TRBD1 (5 bases). Between the trimmed V and J ends, which lost 8 bases and 4 bases, there was a span of 14 bases. This CDR3 has 13 residues. Germline V CDR1 and CDR2: SEHNR, FQNEAQ (reference sequence). The CDR3 region has the DNA TGTGCCAGCGACCGCCGGGGGGGCTATGGCTACACCTTC. As protein: CASDRRGGYGYTF.

This chain joins TRBV28 and TRBJ2-6; a weak D match, TRBD1 (6 bases). Germline V CDR1 and CDR2: MDHEN, SYDVKM. CDR3 length: 15 amino acids. V lost 5 bases and J 11 bases, leaving 19 bases between the germline ends. The CDR3 protein is CASSRTQRGKDVLTF. CDR3 in DNA: TGTGCCAGCAGTCGAACACAGAGGGGGAAGGACGTCCTGACTTTC.

The chain employs TRBV6-6 and TRBJ2-1; 8 bases are shared with TRBD1. The V segment lost 7 bases and the J segment 2 bases; nucleotides outside the gene matches: 4. In germline, CDR1 is MNHNY, CDR2 SVGAGI (reference sequence). The CDR3 extends over 14 amino acids. In nucleotides, the CDR3 is TGTGCCAGCACCCGACAGGGGACCTACAATGAGCAGTTCTTC. This translates into CASTRQGTYNEQFF.

The J gene is TRBJ2-3, the V gene TRBV18; the D gene is possibly TRBD1 (5 bases). V was trimmed by 6 bases and J by 3 bases, leaving 16 bases between them. CDR1 is KGHSH, CDR2 LQKENI, per germline. This CDR3 has 15 amino acids. CDR3 protein: CASSTNSKGTDTQYF. CDR3 bases: TGTGCCAGCTCTACCAATTCCAAGGGGACAGATACGCAGTATTTT.

The chain carries TRBV21-1 and TRBJ1-5; the table's D call TRBD1 went unverified against the DNA. TRBV21-1 is labeled a pseudogene. CDR3 length: 15 residues. The chain's CDR3 is CASSKLDSRIQPQHF. In DNA form, the CDR3 reads TGTGCCAGCAGCAAACTTGACAGTCGTATACAGCCCCAGCATTTT.

The chain carries TRBV11-3 and TRBJ2-3; 7 bases are a match to TRBD1. Germline loops: CDR1 SGHNT, CDR2 YENEEA. Trimming cost V 6 bases and J 3 bases; bases outside gene matches: 15. The CDR3 totals 17 residues. The CDR3 DNA sequence: TGTGCCAGCAGGACAGGGCTAGGAAACCAGGAGACAGATACGCAGTATTTT. It yields the protein CASRTGLGNQETDTQYF.

Concerning this clone itself: Within the sample, other DNA sequences also encode this same CDR3. The chain links TRBV4-2 to TRBJ2-1; 13 bases are shared with TRBD2. The CDR3 loop spans 20 amino acids. The germline V gene has CDR1 LGHNA and CDR2 YNFKEQ. The junction had 8 bases not matched to a gene; V was cut back by 0 bases and J by 0 bases. CDR3 coding DNA: TGTGCCAGCAGCCAAGAGTCGCGACTAGCGGGGGGAAGCTCCTACAATGAGCAGTTCTTC. Translated: CASSQESRLAGGSSYNEQFF.

There are a few counts of this clone. The chain couples TRBV9 to TRBJ2-1, with a weak D call TRBD2 (5 bases). The germline CDR1 and CDR2 sequences are SGDLS and YYNGEE. This CDR3 has 22 amino acids. Trimming removed 0 bases at V and 8 bases at J, with 36 bases between. CDR3 loop: CASSVEGRWRATPLRSLDEQFF. CDR3 bases: TGTGCCAGCAGCGTAGAGGGAAGGTGGCGGGCCACCCCCTTAAGGAGTTTGGATGAGCAGTTCTTC.

This clone came up once. The chain links TRBV6-1 to TRBJ2-5; TRBD2 matches 8 bases. This CDR3 is 15 amino acids long. Germline V CDR1 and CDR2: MNHNS, SASEGT. J lost 1 base, V lost 6 bases, and 7 bases had no gene match. CDR3 region: CASSPRGLGQETQYF. CDR3 coding DNA: TGTGCCAGCAGCCCCCGGGGACTAGGCCAAGAGACCCAGTACTTC.

V gene TRBV28 combines with J gene TRBJ1-2; D unclear. CDR3 length: 10 amino acids. V was cut by 6 bases and J by 7 bases, with 6 bases left in between. Germline CDR1 MDHEN, CDR2 SYDVKM. The CDR3, as DNA: TGTGCCAGCAGGAGTGGTGGCTACACCTTC. Translation: CASRSGGYTF.

This clone appeared a few times. The rearrangement links TRBV9 to TRBJ2-1; D not resolved. The germline gives CDR1 SGDLS, CDR2 YYNGEE. The CDR3 is 13 residues long. Trimming took 3 bases from V and 9 from J, leaving 13 bases between them. The CDR3 sequence: CASSDLDLGEQFF. As DNA, the CDR3 is TGTGCCAGCAGCGACCTAGATCTGGGTGAGCAGTTCTTC.

The chain recombines TRBV19 with TRBJ2-7, with D perhaps matching TRBD2 (5 bases). Trimming removed 5 bases at V and 6 bases at J, with 14 bases between. Per germline, CDR1 LNHDA and CDR2 SQIVND (reference sequence). This CDR3 is built from 13 residues. The CDR3 loop reads CASSLGLEGEQYF. CDR3 sequence (DNA): TGTGCCAGTAGTCTCGGTCTCGAGGGCGAGCAGTACTTC.

The chain couples TRBV7-9 to TRBJ2-5; no firm D call. This CDR3 contains 11 residues. The V end was cut by 5 bases, the J end by 5 bases, with 6 bases between. CDR1 and CDR2 (germline): SEHNR, FQNEAQ (reference sequence). The CDR3 DNA sequence: TGTGCCAGCAGCCCGCGGGAGACCCAGTACTTC. This translates into CASSPRETQYF.

This sequence joins TRBV5-4 and TRBJ2-3; 8 nucleotides match TRBD1. The J segment lost 4 bases and the V segment lost 6 bases, leaving 7 bases of the junction unmatched. This CDR3 is built from 14 residues. CDR1 is SGHNT and CDR2 is YYREEE in the germline V gene (reference sequence). As DNA, the CDR3 is TGTGCCAGCACCCACAGGGGGAGCGCAGATACGCAGTATTTT. Translating gives CASTHRGSADTQYF.

Written as DNA, the CDR3 is TGCGCCAGCAGCCACCTGAGGGACAGCGTTATTCTTCAGCCCCAGCATTTT. It specifies CASSHLRDSVILQPQHF. The chain has TRBV4-1 and TRBJ1-5; 7 nucleotides match TRBD1. V lost 3 bases and J lost 6; bases outside the gene matches: 14. The germline V gene encodes CDR1 MGHRA and CDR2 YSYEKL. The CDR3 contains 17 residues.

The chain links TRBV19 to TRBJ2-1, with 12 bases aligning to TRBD2. The junction had 7 bases not matched to a gene; V was cut back by 8 bases and J by 2 bases. Germline CDR1 reads LNHDA; CDR2 reads SQIVND (reference sequence). CDR3 length equals 16 residues. CDR3 nucleotides: TGTGCCAGTGGTGGACTAGCGGGGTTAACCTACAATGAGCAGTTCTTC. Translated: CASGGLAGLTYNEQFF.

The chain is built from TRBV7-9 and TRBJ1-4, with TRBD1 matching 7 bases. The CDR3 runs 14 residues. CDR1 SEHNR and CDR2 FQNEAQ come from the germline V gene (reference sequence). J lost 5 bases, V lost 4 bases, and 4 bases had no gene match. CDR3 sequence reads: CASSSSRGNEKLFF. DNA for the CDR3: TGTGCCAGCAGCTCGTCCAGGGGGAATGAAAAACTGTTTTTT.

The gene calls are TRBV28 and TRBJ2-4; 13 bases map to TRBD2. The V segment lost 5 bases and the J segment 9 bases; nucleotides outside the gene matches: 10. Germline V gene sequence: CDR1 MDHEN, CDR2 SYDVKM. CDR3 length: 16 residues. This CDR3 reads CASSPGTSGVWGIQYF. In DNA, the CDR3 is TGTGCCAGCAGTCCGGGGACTAGCGGGGTGTGGGGCATTCAGTACTTC.

The V gene is TRBV5-6, the J gene TRBJ2-1; D not resolved. V was shortened by 0 bases and J by 4 bases, with 11 bases between the two germline ends. Germline V gives CDR1 SGHDT, CDR2 YYEEEE. This CDR3 contains 15 residues. The chain's CDR3 is CASSLEMGSYNEQFF. The DNA for the CDR3 is TGTGCCAGCAGCTTGGAGATGGGCAGTTACAATGAGCAGTTCTTC. The whole variable domain, filled in from reference TRBV5-6 and TRBJ2-1, reads DAGVTQSPTHLIKTRGQQVTLRCSPKSGHDTVSWYQQALGQGPQFIFQYYEEEERQRGNFPDRFSGHQFPNYSSELNVNALLLGDSALYLCASSLEMGSYNEQFFGPGTRLTVL.